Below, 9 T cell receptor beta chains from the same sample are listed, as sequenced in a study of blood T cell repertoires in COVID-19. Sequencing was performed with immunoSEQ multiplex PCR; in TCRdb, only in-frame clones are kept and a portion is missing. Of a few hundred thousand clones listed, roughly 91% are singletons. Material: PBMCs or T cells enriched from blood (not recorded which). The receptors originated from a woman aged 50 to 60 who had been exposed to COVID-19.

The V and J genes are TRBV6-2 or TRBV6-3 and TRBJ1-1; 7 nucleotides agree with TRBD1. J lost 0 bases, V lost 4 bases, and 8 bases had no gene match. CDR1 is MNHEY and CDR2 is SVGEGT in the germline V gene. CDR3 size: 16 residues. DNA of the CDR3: TGTGCCAGCAGTTCCCTCAGACAGGGAGTGAACACTGAAGCTTTCTTT. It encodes CASSSLRQGVNTEAFF.

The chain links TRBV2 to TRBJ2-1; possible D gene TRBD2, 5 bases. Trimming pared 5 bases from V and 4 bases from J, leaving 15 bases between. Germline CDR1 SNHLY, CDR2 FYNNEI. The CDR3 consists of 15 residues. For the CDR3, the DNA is TGTGCCAGCAGTAGTGACCAGGAGGAGTACAATGAGCAGTTCTTC. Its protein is CASSSDQEEYNEQFF.

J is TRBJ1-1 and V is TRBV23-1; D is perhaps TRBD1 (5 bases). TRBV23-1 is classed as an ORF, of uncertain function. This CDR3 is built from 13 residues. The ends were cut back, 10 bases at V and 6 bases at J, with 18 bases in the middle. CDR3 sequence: CATNGGRAAEAFF. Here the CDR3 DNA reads TGCGCCACCAATGGCGGCAGGGCCGCTGAAGCTTTCTTT.

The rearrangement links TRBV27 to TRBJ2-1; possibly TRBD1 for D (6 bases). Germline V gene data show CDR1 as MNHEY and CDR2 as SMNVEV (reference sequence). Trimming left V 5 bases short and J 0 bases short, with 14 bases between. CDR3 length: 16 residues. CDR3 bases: TGTGCCAGCAGTCTTAGGGGGTTAAGCTCCTACAATGAGCAGTTCTTC. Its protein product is CASSLRGLSSYNEQFF.

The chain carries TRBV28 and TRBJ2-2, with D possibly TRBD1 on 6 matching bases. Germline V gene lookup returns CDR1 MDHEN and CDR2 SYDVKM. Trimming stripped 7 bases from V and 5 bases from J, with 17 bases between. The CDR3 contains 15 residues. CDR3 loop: CASIHLTGQTGELFF. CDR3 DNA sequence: TGTGCCAGCATCCATCTCACCGGACAGACCGGGGAGCTGTTTTTT. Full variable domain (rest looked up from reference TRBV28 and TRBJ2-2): DVKVTQSSRYLVKRTGEKVFLECVQDMDHENMFWYRQDPGLGLRLIYFSYDVKMKEKGDIPEGYSVSREKKERFSLILESASTNQTSMYLCASIHLTGQTGELFFGEGSRLTVL.

The CDR3 protein is CASKTDTNTGELFF. CDR3 in DNA: TGCGCCAGCAAGACGGACACGAACACCGGGGAGCTGTTTTTT. The chain recombines TRBV5-1 with TRBJ2-2; possibly TRBD1 for D (5 bases). The CDR3 has 14 amino acids. Germline loops: CDR1 SGHRS, CDR2 YFSETQ. Deletions cut 6 bases from V and 0 bases from J, with 9 bases between.

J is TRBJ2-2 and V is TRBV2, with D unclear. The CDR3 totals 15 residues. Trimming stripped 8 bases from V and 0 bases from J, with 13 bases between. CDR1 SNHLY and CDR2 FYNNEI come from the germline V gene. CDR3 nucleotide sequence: TGTGCCAGCTCACCTTCAGTTACGAACACCGGGGAGCTGTTTTTT. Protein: CASSPSVTNTGELFF.

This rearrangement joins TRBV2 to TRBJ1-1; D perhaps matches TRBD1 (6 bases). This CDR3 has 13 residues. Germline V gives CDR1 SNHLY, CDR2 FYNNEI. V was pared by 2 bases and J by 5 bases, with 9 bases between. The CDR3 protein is CASSETTGTEAFF. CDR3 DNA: TGTGCCAGCAGTGAAACCACAGGGACTGAAGCTTTCTTT.

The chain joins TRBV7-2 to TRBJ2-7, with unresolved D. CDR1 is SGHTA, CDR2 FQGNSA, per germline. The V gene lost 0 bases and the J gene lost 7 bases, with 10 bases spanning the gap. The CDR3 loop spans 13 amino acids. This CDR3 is CASSLAQVDEQYF. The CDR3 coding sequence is TGTGCCAGCAGCTTAGCTCAGGTGGATGAGCAGTACTTC.